A single sample gave rise to the 25 T cell receptor beta chains below, sequenced in a study of cytomegalovirus exposure and HLA in healthy donors. In the PCR, 60 Vbeta and 13 Jbeta primers were used. Only in-frame clones appear in the TCRdb table, and some are missing; sequencing was by immunoSEQ multiplex PCR. The top ten hold 5.5% to 7.5% of the sample, which has 100,000 to 150,000 clones, over 6.5% seen once. Sample: PBMCs. All receptors derive from a woman in her thirties or forties in good health and CMV-seropositive.

This clone was detected only a few times. The chain joins TRBV5-1 to TRBJ2-3; the match to TRBD2 covers 13 bases. The CDR3 runs to 18 residues. Trimming cost V 1 base and J 0 bases; bases outside gene matches: 5. Germline V gene data show CDR1 as SGHRS and CDR2 as YFSETQ. The CDR3 DNA sequence: TGCGCCAGCAGCTTGACTAGCGGGGGGGATCCTAGCACAGATACGCAGTATTTT. Translation: CASSLTSGGDPSTDTQYF.

The chain has TRBV30 and TRBJ1-1, with D perhaps TRBD1 (5 bases). Trimming shortened V by 1 base and J by 2 bases, and 17 bases separated the two germline ends. Germline V gives CDR1 GTSNPN, CDR2 SVGIG (reference sequence). The CDR3 has 16 residues. CDR3 protein: CAWSGTPRRRNTEAFF. The CDR3, as DNA: TGTGCCTGGAGTGGGACACCAAGACGGAGAAACACTGAAGCTTTCTTT.

This clone was seen a few times. J is TRBJ1-2 and V is TRBV7-6; 9 nucleotides align to TRBD1. The CDR3 sequence is 15 residues long. The J segment lost 6 bases and the V segment lost 5 bases, leaving 10 bases of the junction unmatched. Looked up from germline, CDR1 is SGHVS and CDR2 is FNYEAQ. The CDR3 loop reads CASSPLGTGINGYTF. For the CDR3, the DNA is TGTGCCAGCAGCCCTCTCGGGACAGGGATAAATGGCTACACCTTC.

The chain is built from TRBV29-1 and TRBJ1-1, with a possible D match to TRBD1 (5 bases). The CDR3 is 12 residues long. The germline V and J ends were trimmed by 7 bases and 5 bases, with 14 bases remaining between them. The germline CDR1 and CDR2 sequences are SQVTM and ANQGSEA. CDR3 coding DNA: TGCAGCGCCGGGACTGGGGGGACTGAAGCTTTCTTT. Amino acid sequence: CSAGTGGTEAFF.

The table lists this clone with a few counts. This rearrangement joins TRBV5-5 to TRBJ1-1; 8 bases are shared with TRBD1. V gave up 4 bases and J gave up 6 bases; unmatched junction bases: 11. The germline V gene has CDR1 SGHKS and CDR2 YYEKEE (reference sequence). This CDR3 spans 15 amino acids. CDR3 in amino acids: CASSVLQGAYAEAFF. The CDR3 coding sequence is TGTGCCAGCAGCGTACTCCAGGGGGCGTATGCTGAAGCTTTCTTT.

The count of this clone is one. The chain couples TRBV6-1 to TRBJ2-1, with TRBD2 matching 14 bases. In germline, CDR1 is MNHNS, CDR2 SASEGT. The CDR3 is 15 amino acids. With 6 bases clipped from V and 5 bases from J, the junction kept 3 bases outside the gene matches. CDR3 loop: CASRGLAGANNEQFF. As DNA, the CDR3 is TGTGCCAGCAGGGGACTAGCGGGGGCCAACAATGAGCAGTTCTTC.

The CDR3 loop is CASISLGSRGEAFF. In nucleotides, the CDR3 is TGTGCCAGCATTAGTTTAGGCTCCAGGGGTGAAGCTTTCTTT. J is TRBJ1-1 and V is TRBV27; perhaps TRBD1 as D (6 bases). V lost 7 bases and J 7 bases, leaving 19 bases between the germline ends. The germline V gene has CDR1 MNHEY and CDR2 SMNVEV (reference sequence). CDR3 length: 14 amino acids.

The CDR3 is CASSPGTGEKGYTF. The DNA of the CDR3 is TGTGCCAGCAGCCCCGGGACAGGGGAGAAAGGCTACACCTTC. The rearrangement joins TRBV28 to TRBJ1-2, with 10 bases aligning to TRBD1. Per germline, CDR1 MDHEN and CDR2 SYDVKM. J gave up 8 bases and V 6 bases, and 9 bases lay outside the gene matches. This CDR3 is built from 14 residues.

This clone was detected a few times. CDR3 sequence reads: CASSLRQGIFGELFF. DNA for the CDR3: TGTGCCAGCAGCCTGCGACAGGGGATTTTCGGGGAGCTGTTTTTT. This sequence joins TRBV4-2 and TRBJ2-2, with 8 bases matching TRBD1. Germline CDR1 and CDR2: LGHNA and YNFKEQ. The V gene end was trimmed by 4 bases and the J gene end by 7 bases; junction bases not matched to a gene: 8. This CDR3 is 15 amino acids long.

V gene TRBV5-4 combines with J gene TRBJ2-7; unclear D gene. Trimming took 4 bases from V and 9 from J, leaving 17 bases between them. The CDR3 length is 13 residues. Per germline, CDR1 SGHNT and CDR2 YYREEE (reference sequence). The CDR3 sequence is CASSTRGENVQYF. The CDR3, as DNA: TGTGCCAGCAGCACGCGCGGTGAAAATGTGCAGTACTTC.

The sample holds a few counts of this clone. The J gene is TRBJ2-7, the V gene TRBV6-5; 10 nucleotides match TRBD1. There are 15 residues in the CDR3. V lost 6 bases to trimming and J lost 3 bases; unmatched junction nucleotides: 8. The V gene's germline CDR1 is MNHEY and CDR2 SVGAGI. In nucleotides, the CDR3 is TGTGCCAGCAGCCATAGACAGGGGGCGAGCTACGAGCAGTACTTC. It is translated as CASSHRQGASYEQYF.

This chain uses TRBV30 with TRBJ1-2; 8 bases are a match to TRBD1. The CDR3 extends over 12 amino acids. Losses at the gene ends were 7 bases for V and 5 bases for J; bases not matched to a gene: 6. Germline V CDR1 and CDR2: GTSNPN, SVGIG (reference sequence). The CDR3 loop is CAFSTGGYGYTF. The CDR3 bases are TGTGCCTTCTCAACAGGGGGTTATGGCTACACCTTC. Based on the CDR3 plus reference TRBV30 and TRBJ1-2, the full variable domain is SQTIHQWPATLVQPVGSPLSLECTVEGTSNPNLYWYRQAAGRGLQLLFYSVGIGQISSEVPQNLSASRPQDRQFILSSKKLLLSDSGFYLCAFSTGGYGYTFGSGTRLTVV.

This clone was observed a few times. Here the CDR3 DNA reads TGTGCCAGCAGCTTAGACCCACAGGTCTACGAGCAGTACTTC. Its protein is CASSLDPQVYEQYF. This chain joins TRBV11-2 and TRBJ2-7; D is perhaps TRBD1 (5 bases). With 0 bases removed from V and 3 bases from J, the gap between germline ends came to 9 bases. Germline values: CDR1 SGHAT, CDR2 FQNNGV. The CDR3 length is 14 residues.

This clone was counted only a few times. The chain combines TRBV5-6 with TRBJ2-7; perhaps TRBD1 as D (6 bases). The length of the CDR3 is 15 residues. V was clipped by 4 bases and J by 2 bases, with 16 bases between them. Per the germline V gene, CDR1 is SGHDT and CDR2 is YYEEEE. The CDR3 DNA is TGTGCCAGCAGCCCCCTCGGAGCAGGGGCCTACGAGCAGTACTTC. It translates to CASSPLGAGAYEQYF.

The V and J genes are TRBV5-5 and TRBJ2-1; a possible D gene is TRBD2 (6 bases). Germline CDR1 SGHKS, CDR2 YYEKEE (reference sequence). The CDR3 sequence is 17 residues long. V lost 3 bases and J lost 0, with 16 bases in between. The CDR3 DNA sequence: TGTGCCAGCAGCTCCGGGGGTAGGGGTCCCTCCTACAATGAGCAGTTCTTC. Protein: CASSSGGRGPSYNEQFF.

The rearrangement joins TRBV6-4 to TRBJ1-6, with TRBD1 as a possible D gene (5 bases). CDR3 size: 15 residues. V was shortened by 2 bases and J by 0 bases, with 5 bases between the two germline ends. Germline CDR1 is MRHNA and CDR2 is SNTAGT. This chain's CDR3 is CASSDQGSYNSPLHF. The CDR3 nucleotides are TGTGCCAGCAGTGACCAGGGCTCCTATAATTCACCCCTCCACTTT.

Note on this clone: A read error may produce the germline difference seen at one junction end. The rearrangement links TRBV4-1 to TRBJ1-4, with TRBD1 as a possible D gene (5 bases). The CDR3 has 14 amino acids. Germline V gene data show CDR1 as MGHRA and CDR2 as YSYEKL. This CDR3 reads CASGQGALGGKLFF. DNA for the CDR3: TGCGCCAGCGGCCAAGGGGCCTTGGGTGGAAAACTGTTTTTT.

V gene TRBV5-5 combines with J gene TRBJ2-3, with a possible D match to TRBD1 (5 bases). Germline V CDR1 and CDR2: SGHKS, YYEKEE (reference sequence). The V end was cut by 1 base, the J end by 5 bases, with 14 bases between. The length of the CDR3 is 15 residues. The CDR3 DNA reads as TGTGCCAGCAGCTTGTTGGGGCAGGGTGGAGATACGCAGTATTTT. It specifies CASSLLGQGGDTQYF.

The J gene is TRBJ2-2, the V gene TRBV18; maybe TRBD2 (5 bases). In germline, CDR1 is KGHSH, CDR2 LQKENI. Trimming removed 1 base from V and 6 bases from J, with 6 bases in between. The CDR3 is made up of 13 amino acids. CDR3 loop: CASSPRESGELFF. The CDR3 coding sequence is TGTGCCAGCTCACCACGGGAGTCCGGGGAGCTGTTTTTT.

This clone was seen only a few times. The chain links TRBV4-1 to TRBJ1-6; no clear D gene. Trimming left V 0 bases short and J 7 bases short, with 13 bases between. This CDR3 spans 16 amino acids. The V gene's germline CDR1 is MGHRA and CDR2 YSYEKL. The CDR3 sequence is CASSQDGQLINSPLHF. CDR3 nucleotides: TGCGCCAGCAGCCAAGATGGGCAACTGATAAATTCACCCCTCCACTTT.

This chain joins TRBV6-5 and TRBJ2-7, with 11 nucleotides matching TRBD2. This CDR3 comprises 15 residues. V shed 7 bases and J 4 bases; nucleotides not matched to a gene: 9. CDR1 MNHEY and CDR2 SVGAGI come from the germline V gene. The CDR3: CASIPTSGKPYEQYF. In DNA, the CDR3 is TGTGCCAGCATTCCGACTAGCGGGAAACCTTACGAGCAGTACTTC.

The chain is built from TRBV5-1 and TRBJ2-5; a weak D match, TRBD2 (6 bases). Germline CDR1 reads SGHRS; CDR2 reads YFSETQ. CDR3 size: 18 residues. Trimming took off 4 bases at V and 4 bases at J, with 26 bases between the two ends. The CDR3 loop reads CASSPTPGGVRVGETQYF. The CDR3 DNA reads TGCGCCAGCAGCCCAACCCCCGGCGGGGTGCGGGTGGGAGAGACCCAGTACTTC.

In this sample, this clone turned up a few times. The chain links TRBV27 to TRBJ1-2; 8 bases fit TRBD1. V dropped 2 bases and J dropped 6; count of bases not matched to a gene: 2. This CDR3 contains 13 residues. Germline assignment: CDR1 MNHEY and CDR2 SMNVEV (reference sequence). CDR3 DNA sequence: TGTGCCAGCAGTTTAGACAGGGGCAATGGCTACACCTTC. It translates to CASSLDRGNGYTF.

For the CDR3, the DNA is TGTGCCTGGAGTGACCCCGGGGAAGGGGGGGGGAAACTGTTTTTT. This codes for CAWSDPGEGGGKLFF. The rearrangement joins TRBV30 to TRBJ1-4, with TRBD1 as a possible D gene (6 bases). The CDR3 loop spans 15 amino acids. The germline V and J ends were trimmed by 1 base and 11 bases, with 20 bases remaining between them. Germline-derived CDR1 and CDR2 are GTSNPN and SVGIG (reference sequence).

The chain links TRBV5-1 to TRBJ2-3, with D unclear. This CDR3 is 13 amino acids long. Germline V gene sequence: CDR1 SGHRS, CDR2 YFSETQ. V was cut by 0 bases and J by 10 bases, with 12 bases left in between. DNA for the CDR3: TGCGCCAGCAGCTTGGACAGCCGAGAACCGCAGTATTTT. Translated: CASSLDSREPQYF.